One and the same sample provided the 5 T cell receptor beta chains below, sequenced in a study of blood T cells in healthy people across ages. Primers used in a second PCR of roughly 6 to 11 cycles were a sample-barcoded 5' primer and a J-beta primer mix. MiXCR, applied by TCRdb to the 5' RACE reads, yields one record per CDR3 protein. The sample includes some 640,000 distinct CDR3 sequences, approximately 30% seen only once; the top ten take less than 20%. Sequences were obtained from blood. The receptors originated from a woman older than 75 in good health.

In its sample, this clonotype was seen a few times. This may be a read error, as it is one base from a much larger clone. This chain joins TRBV6-1 and TRBJ1-5; D is unclear. CDR3 length: 17 residues. Germline V gene sequence: CDR1 MNHNS, CDR2 SASEGT. In DNA form, the CDR3 reads TGTGCCAGCAGCCGTGGAGGTATTTCTGTTAGCGATCAGCCCCAGCATTTT. It yields the protein CASSRGGISVSDQPQHF.

This clonotype was picked up many times. J is TRBJ2-7 and V is TRBV7-9; 10 bases are a match to TRBD1. The ends lost 5 bases at V and 7 bases at J; junction bases unmatched: 11. This CDR3 is built from 15 residues. Germline-derived CDR1 and CDR2 are SEHNR and FQNEAQ (reference sequence). CDR3 sequence (DNA): TGTGCCAGCAGCCTCCCGGGACAGGGGTTTAGGGAGCAGTACTTC. This encodes CASSLPGQGFREQYF.

There are many counts of this clonotype. CDR3 sequence reads: CASSLATGGTEAFF. CDR3 coding DNA: TGTGCCAGCAGCTTAGCGACGGGGGGGACTGAAGCTTTCTTT. The chain uses TRBV7-9 and TRBJ1-1; TRBD1 is a possible D gene (5 bases). This CDR3 is 14 amino acids long. Trimming stripped 0 bases from V and 5 bases from J, with 10 bases between. CDR1 and CDR2 (germline): SEHNR, FQNEAQ (reference sequence).

This clonotype was counted a few times. The V call is TRBV7-8, the J call TRBJ2-3; 7 positions match TRBD1. V was clipped by 5 bases and J by 2 bases; unmatched bases: 10. Germline assignment: CDR1 SGHVS and CDR2 FQNEAQ. The CDR3 contains 16 residues. The CDR3 coding sequence is TGTGCCAGCAGCGTACCCCGGGACAGACTCACAGATACGCAGTATTTT. Its translation: CASSVPRDRLTDTQYF.

Note on this clonotype: A much larger clone lies one base from this, so it may be a read error. The rearrangement joins TRBV20-1 to TRBJ2-3; 8 bases line up with TRBD2. Germline loops: CDR1 DFQATT, CDR2 SNEGSKA (reference sequence). After removal of 3 bases from V and 6 bases from J, the junction contained 14 bases not matched to a gene. The CDR3 contains 16 residues. The CDR3 DNA reads TGCAGTGCTAGCTGGGGGCGCGGGGGGACAAGGGATACGCAGTATTTT. Protein product: CSASWGRGGTRDTQYF.